The 18 T cell receptor beta chains in this list originate from one sample, sequenced in a study of blood T cell repertoires in COVID-19. The assay was immunoSEQ multiplex PCR, and TCRdb's table has in-frame clones only and misses some. The sample holds over 600,000 clones, 90% seen once. The sample comprised peripheral blood. The receptors originated from a young woman with acute or convalescent COVID-19.

The V call is TRBV11-2, the J call TRBJ1-1; the match to TRBD1 covers 7 bases. J lost 7 bases, V lost 7 bases, and 9 bases had no gene match. Per germline, CDR1 SGHAT and CDR2 FQNNGV. The CDR3 runs 13 residues. The CDR3 DNA is TGTGCCAGCAACCCTTGGCGGACAGGTGAAGCTTTCTTT. This translates into CASNPWRTGEAFF.

A few counts support this clone. J is TRBJ1-1 and V is TRBV7-2, with a possible D match to TRBD1 (6 bases). Looked up from germline, CDR1 is SGHTA and CDR2 is FQGNSA. V was cut by 5 bases and J by 1 base, with 11 bases left in between. The CDR3 covers 14 residues. The CDR3 sequence: CASSQGQSNTEAFF. Here the CDR3 DNA reads TGTGCCAGCAGCCAGGGGCAGTCGAACACTGAAGCTTTCTTT.

This chain uses TRBV5-5 with TRBJ1-4; D gene ambiguous. Trimming removed 4 bases at V and 5 bases at J, with 12 bases between. The CDR3 loop spans 14 amino acids. Germline V gene data show CDR1 as SGHKS and CDR2 as YYEKEE (reference sequence). CDR3 in amino acids: CASSTGRGNEKLFF. The CDR3 nucleotides are TGTGCCAGCAGCACGGGCCGAGGGAATGAAAAACTGTTTTTT.

The rearrangement links TRBV5-1 to TRBJ1-2; no clear D gene. V dropped 4 bases and J dropped 1 base, with 17 bases sitting between them. The germline V gene encodes CDR1 SGHRS and CDR2 YFSETQ. The CDR3 runs 16 residues. The CDR3 sequence: CASSPEAGFLNYGYTF. In nucleotides, the CDR3 is TGCGCCAGCAGCCCCGAAGCAGGATTCCTTAACTATGGCTACACCTTC. Variable domain in full (rest from reference TRBV5-1 and TRBJ1-2): KAGVTQTPRYLIKTRGQQVTLSCSPISGHRSVSWYQQTPGQGLQFLFEYFSETQRNKGNFPGRFSGRQFSNSRSEMNVSTLELGDSALYLCASSPEAGFLNYGYTFGSGTRLTVV.

On this clone: This specimen includes other DNA sequences encoding the same CDR3. The rearrangement links TRBV19 to TRBJ2-7, with 8 bases aligning to TRBD1. Unmatched junction bases numbered 5, after V lost 4 bases and J lost 0 bases. In germline, CDR1 is LNHDA, CDR2 SQIVND (reference sequence). This CDR3 is 15 amino acids long. CDR3 amino acids: CASSRGQGPSYEQYF. DNA for the CDR3: TGTGCCAGTAGTAGAGGACAGGGACCCTCCTACGAGCAGTACTTC.

V is TRBV6-7 and J is TRBJ2-5; possible D gene TRBD1, 6 bases. TRBV6-7 is labeled an ORF, and its function is uncertain. The length of the CDR3 is 15 residues. V shed 0 bases and J shed 7 bases, with 15 bases lying between them. The CDR3 reads CASSYSRQGGRTQYF. The CDR3 nucleotides read TGTGCCAGCAGTTACTCGAGGCAAGGGGGAAGGACCCAGTACTTC.

This rearrangement joins TRBV14 to TRBJ1-1, with a possible D match to TRBD1 (6 bases). CDR1 and CDR2 from the germline V gene are SGHDN and FVKESK. There are 13 residues in the CDR3. Trimming stripped 5 bases from V and 0 bases from J, with 7 bases between. CDR3 sequence reads: CASSGQLNTEAFF. CDR3 DNA: TGTGCCAGCAGCGGACAGCTGAACACTGAAGCTTTCTTT.

The chain has TRBV25-1 and TRBJ1-5; D unresolved. The CDR3 runs to 14 residues. The germline V gene encodes CDR1 MGHDK and CDR2 SYGVNS. The V end lost 3 bases, the J end lost 4 bases, and 10 bases lay between the germline ends. This CDR3 reads CASSERGSNQPQHF. DNA for the CDR3: TGTGCCAGCAGTGAGCGAGGGAGTAATCAGCCCCAGCATTTT.

J is TRBJ1-2 and V is TRBV6-5; possible D gene TRBD1, 5 bases. The CDR3 contains 14 residues. The germline gives CDR1 MNHEY, CDR2 SVGAGI. V lost 6 bases and J lost 3, with 14 bases in between. The CDR3 nucleotides read TGTGCCAGCAGCGACAAAGACAGATACTATGGCTACACCTTC. Translating gives CASSDKDRYYGYTF.

V gene TRBV18 combines with J gene TRBJ1-1; no firm D call. This CDR3 is 13 amino acids long. CDR1 is KGHSH, CDR2 LQKENI, per germline. V lost 2 bases and J 6 bases, leaving 10 bases between the germline ends. The DNA for the CDR3 is TGTGCCAGCTCACCAGACGGGAGGGCTGAAGCTTTCTTT. Residues: CASSPDGRAEAFF.

The gene calls are TRBV6-5 and TRBJ1-5; 10 bases line up with TRBD1. The CDR3 runs to 14 residues. V shed 8 bases, J shed 7 bases, and the junction held 8 bases outside the gene matches. Germline CDR1 MNHEY, CDR2 SVGAGI. The CDR3 region has the DNA TGTGCCAGCTGGGGACAGGGGTATCGGCAGCCCCAGCATTTT. This translates into CASWGQGYRQPQHF.

The chain is built from TRBV4-3 and TRBJ2-1; a weak D match, TRBD2 (5 bases). The CDR3 sequence is 15 residues long. Germline loops: CDR1 LGHNA, CDR2 YSLEER. V shed 0 bases and J shed 8 bases, with 14 bases lying between them. The CDR3 DNA sequence: TGCGCCAGCAGCCAAGAGTTCCGAAGGCGGGATGAGCAGTTCTTC. Translated: CASSQEFRRRDEQFF.

In its sample, this clone was seen once. The chain employs TRBV12-5 and TRBJ2-6; 9 nucleotides align to TRBD1. The CDR3 runs to 16 residues. With 9 bases clipped from V and 3 bases from J, the junction kept 9 bases outside the gene matches. The germline V gene encodes CDR1 LGHNT and CDR2 FRNRAP. The CDR3 spells CASRGGQGVGANVLTF. DNA for the CDR3: TGTGCTAGCAGGGGGGGACAGGGAGTTGGGGCCAACGTCCTGACTTTC. Using reference TRBV12-5 and TRBJ2-6 for the parts outside the CDR3, the full variable domain is DARVTQTPRHKVTEMGQEVTMRCQPILGHNTVFWYRQTMMQGLELLAYFRNRAPLDDSGMPKDRFSAEMPDATLATLKIQPSEPRDSAVYFCASRGGQGVGANVLTFGAGSRLTVL.

The chain recombines TRBV4-3 with TRBJ1-2; D is unresolved. The V end was cut by 0 bases, the J end by 2 bases, with 7 bases between. This CDR3 region has 14 residues. CDR1 is LGHNA, CDR2 YSLEER, per germline. The chain's CDR3 is CASSQDPQNYGYTF. CDR3 in DNA: TGCGCCAGCAGCCAAGATCCGCAGAACTATGGCTACACCTTC.

The rearrangement joins TRBV5-1 to TRBJ1-3, with TRBD1 matching over 11 bases. From germline, CDR1 is SGHRS and CDR2 YFSETQ. This CDR3 region has 15 residues. Trimming removed 4 bases from V and 2 bases from J; junction bases left unmatched: 2. CDR3 residues: CASSAGQGAGNTIYF. CDR3 DNA: TGCGCCAGCAGCGCGGGACAGGGGGCTGGAAACACCATATATTTT. Based on the CDR3 plus reference TRBV5-1 and TRBJ1-3, the full variable domain is KAGVTQTPRYLIKTRGQQVTLSCSPISGHRSVSWYQQTPGQGLQFLFEYFSETQRNKGNFPGRFSGRQFSNSRSEMNVSTLELGDSALYLCASSAGQGAGNTIYFGEGSWLTVV.

The chain carries TRBV2 and TRBJ1-6; 10 bases are shared with TRBD1. Germline CDR1 SNHLY, CDR2 FYNNEI. The ends lost 7 bases at V and 4 bases at J; junction bases unmatched: 7. The CDR3 is 16 amino acids. The CDR3 loop reads CASNYPGQGYNSPLHF. The CDR3 DNA reads as TGTGCCAGCAATTACCCGGGACAGGGGTATAATTCACCCCTCCACTTT.

The rearrangement links TRBV4-3 to TRBJ1-1; D not certain. CDR1 is LGHNA and CDR2 is YSLEER in the germline V gene. The CDR3 covers 17 residues. V dropped 0 bases and J dropped 2 bases, with 16 bases sitting between them. The CDR3 spells CASSQDLSLGRNTEAFF. CDR3 DNA sequence: TGCGCCAGCAGCCAAGATCTTTCGCTTGGCCGCAACACTGAAGCTTTCTTT.

Note on this clone: This sample also contains other DNA sequences that code for the same CDR3. This chain connects TRBV6-2 or TRBV6-3 to TRBJ1-2, with D possibly being TRBD1 (5 bases). The germline V gene has CDR1 MNHEY and CDR2 SVGEGT. This CDR3 comprises 13 residues. V lost 2 bases to trimming and J lost 5 bases, with 9 bases between them. The CDR3 here is CASSYRGTYGYTF. DNA for the CDR3: TGTGCCAGCAGTTACAGGGGCACTTATGGCTACACCTTC.